The table lists the clone carrying this T cell receptor beta chain with a few counts. The antigen remains unidentified. Germline-derived CDR1 and CDR2 are LNHDA and SQIVND (reference sequence). The CDR3 has 15 residues. Trimming stripped 4 bases from V and 1 base from J, with 11 bases between. These data originate in a study of early T cells in non-severe SARS-CoV-2 infection. In the study overall: Chains were unpaired, as sequencing was done on bulk RNA from unsorted whole blood.

cDNA molecules, individually, were tagged with unique molecular identifiers. TCRdb reprocessed the 5' RACE reads via MiXCR and lists one record per CDR3 protein. The sample records 100,000 to 150,000 distinct CDR3 sequences, more than 12% being singletons. Study-wide results and caveats: Matching results from VDJdb favored anti-spike CD8 responses, leaving private and CD4 specificities undetected.

The gene calls are TRBV19 and TRBJ1-5; D is possibly TRBD1 (6 bases). The receptor was derived from an adult who was a healthcare worker with PCR-confirmed SARS-CoV-2 infection or an uninfected control (not recorded which). The sequenced sample was whole blood. In DNA, the CDR3 is TGTGCCAGTAGTAGGGCAGACAGGAGCAATCAGCCCCAGCATTTT. Translation gives CASSRADRSNQPQHF. Full variable domain (missing parts from reference TRBV19 and TRBJ1-5): DGGITQSPKYLFRKEGQNVTLSCEQNLNHDAMYWYRQDPGQGLRLIYYSQIVNDFQKGDIAEGYSVSREKKESFPLTVTSAQKNPTAFYLCASSRADRSNQPQHFGDGTRLSIL.